This TCR beta chain was found in a study of post-analysis software for immune sequencing data (dated by TCRdb to the mid-2010s). For the wider study: Disease courses on record covered relapsing-remitting, secondary progressive and progressive-relapsing multiple sclerosis, though some patients had no subtype annotation. The patient repertoires were compared against about 10 previously published healthy control repertoires obtained from donors aged roughly 6 to 25 years. A subset of samples was prepared in parallel using single-end sample barcoding, then pooled and co-amplified after Illumina adapter ligation.

TCR beta repertoires were profiled from peripheral blood of under 15 young patients with multiple sclerosis to demonstrate the VDJtools post-analysis software. Multiple sclerosis patients were children and adolescents aged roughly 6 to 15 years. Counted from cysteine to phenylalanine, this CDR3 has 17 amino acids. This entry keeps only the CDR3 DNA: 51 bases, framed from base 1. V loses 6 bases at its end and J loses 7 bases; junction bases beyond the gene matches: 16. Per the germline V gene, SNHLY is the CDR1 and FYNNEI is the CDR2. Library generation was performed with PCR. The sequencer listed for this sample is Illumina HiSeq 2500. To reduce PCR and sequencing biases, unique molecular identifiers were incorporated into the TCR beta cDNA libraries. Per 1 to 10 million input T cells, approximately 500,000 cDNA molecules were obtained, such that each molecule approximated one T cell. The same protocol used for the earlier healthy control dataset was applied to prepare and sequence the patient libraries. Within a given batch, samples were prepared together, multiplexed and sequenced on the same HiSeq lane. Regarding the original processing steps: Raw barcoded reads were processed with MIGEC, and single-read molecular identifier groups were discarded before consensus assembly and CDR3 extraction. Clonotype tables were post-analysed with VDJtools, and diversity was normalized by down-sampling all datasets to the smallest sample size. In repertoire overlap clustering, CDR3 amino acid sequences, but not nucleotide sequences, were matched to correct batch-related cross-sample contamination. The public reads were run again by TCRdb, first through fastp at Q25 and then through MiXCR, and only productive beta chains were kept. All rows with the same CDR3 protein become a single entry with the most common DNA and genes. Here the V and J calls rest on TCRdb's processing, not on the authors' analysis. The sample records 250,000 to 300,000 distinct CDR3 sequences, approximately 34% of which are singletons. The ten largest clones capture around 4.8% of the sample.

In its sample, this clonotype was seen a few times. The antigen it binds to is not known. Base quality data are lacking; no much larger clone is found one base away. Here is what the overall study found, with its caveats: Normalized Chao1 diversity was significantly lower in multiple sclerosis patients than controls, suggesting substantial peripheral T-cell clonal expansion. Direct clustering with F measure revealed strong co-clustering of samples prepared in the same batch, which led to a batch-effect correction. Significantly higher frequencies in patients than in controls were found for roughly 5 TRBV segments, including TRBV5-6, TRBV5-1 and TRBV20-1. The control group was slightly older than the multiple sclerosis patient group.

Recombination joined TRBV2 with TRBJ2-1; 9 middle bases align to TRBD2. The sequenced sample was blood. The receptor was isolated from a girl under 18 with multiple sclerosis. At the DNA level, the sequence is TGTGCCAGCAGGGAACCATCCGAGCGGGGGGTGTGGAATGAGCAGTTCTTC. This gives the protein CASREPSERGVWNEQFF.